The next 23 T cell receptor beta chains were all read from a single sample in a study of CD8+ T cells in alopecia areata. After isolation, RNA underwent reverse transcription to generate cDNA as the sequencing template. Measured with immunoSEQ multiplex PCR; TCRdb has only the in-frame clones, and not every one. The sample has under 250,000 clones; 50% to 70% are singletons. This specimen consisted of CD4+ T cells sorted from blood, obtained at week 0. These receptors were collected from a human donor with alopecia areata.

This clone was picked up a small number of times. This chain joins TRBV2 and TRBJ2-1; D unclear. There are 14 residues in the CDR3. Germline CDR1 SNHLY, CDR2 FYNNEI. Trimming cost V 6 bases and J 1 base, with 10 bases left between them. CDR3 DNA: TGTGCCAGCAGCTTAGGGTCTTCCTACAATGAGCAGTTCTTC. It specifies CASSLGSSYNEQFF.

This sequence joins TRBV29-1 and TRBJ1-1; D unresolved. Germline loops: CDR1 SQVTM, CDR2 ANQGSEA. V lost 7 bases and J lost 1, with 7 bases in between. CDR3 length: 11 amino acids. CDR3: CSARENTEAFF. The CDR3 DNA follows: TGCAGCGCACGGGAGAACACTGAAGCTTTCTTT.

This clone was found a few times. The V gene is TRBV5-1, the J gene TRBJ1-2, with a possible D match to TRBD1 (5 bases). V lost 4 bases, J lost 2 bases, and 15 bases lay in between. Germline V lookup: CDR1 SGHRS, CDR2 YFSETQ. This CDR3 has 15 residues. This chain's CDR3 is CASSMAPTANYGYTF. Here the CDR3 DNA reads TGCGCCAGCAGCATGGCCCCGACAGCAAACTATGGCTACACCTTC.

The chain couples TRBV29-1 to TRBJ1-1, with D possibly TRBD1 on 5 matching bases. Germline assignment: CDR1 SQVTM and CDR2 ANQGSEA. V shed 4 bases and J shed 4 bases, with 10 bases lying between them. The length of the CDR3 is 12 residues. CDR3 residues: CSVGSRATEAFF. In nucleotides, the CDR3 is TGCAGCGTTGGATCCAGGGCCACTGAAGCTTTCTTT.

The rearrangement joins TRBV7-9 to TRBJ2-3; 13 positions agree with TRBD2. Germline CDR1 SEHNR, CDR2 FQNEAQ (reference sequence). CDR3 length: 18 amino acids. With 3 bases clipped from V and 0 bases from J, the junction kept 6 bases outside the gene matches. The CDR3 sequence is CASSLGLAGTGSTDTQYF. The CDR3 nucleotides are TGTGCCAGCAGCTTGGGACTAGCGGGAACGGGAAGCACAGATACGCAGTATTTT.

The gene calls are TRBV29-1 and TRBJ1-1, with 7 bases that match TRBD1. After removal of 6 bases from V and 0 bases from J, the junction contained 4 bases not matched to a gene. Per germline, CDR1 SQVTM and CDR2 ANQGSEA. CDR3 length: 13 amino acids. As DNA, the CDR3 is TGCAGCGTGCCGACAGGGATGAACACTGAAGCTTTCTTT. It is translated as CSVPTGMNTEAFF.

The J gene is TRBJ2-5, the V gene TRBV7-9, with D maybe TRBD2 (6 bases). V was pared by 0 bases and J by 4 bases, with 15 bases between. This CDR3 region has 16 residues. Germline lookup yields CDR1 SEHNR and CDR2 FQNEAQ (reference sequence). The chain's CDR3 is CASSLARRGLGETQYF. CDR3 nucleotides: TGTGCCAGCAGCTTAGCGCGGCGGGGTTTAGGAGAGACCCAGTACTTC. Full variable domain (outside the CDR3, taken from reference TRBV7-9 and TRBJ2-5): DTGVSQNPRHKITKRGQNVTFRCDPISEHNRLYWYRQTLGQGPEFLTYFQNEAQLEKSRLLSDRFSAERPKGSFSTLEIQRTEQGDSAMYLCASSLARRGLGETQYFGPGTRLLVL.

There are a few counts of this clone. This chain uses TRBV12-5 with TRBJ1-1; D unresolved. The V gene lost 2 bases and the J gene lost 8 bases, with 6 bases spanning the gap. CDR3 length equals 11 residues. CDR1 is LGHNT and CDR2 is FRNRAP in the germline V gene. The DNA of the CDR3 is TGTGCTAGTGGTTTGCGCGCGGAAGCTTTCTTT. Its protein is CASGLRAEAFF.

The rearrangement uses TRBV29-1 and TRBJ2-2; TRBD1 agrees at 9 bases. The CDR3 contains 13 residues. The V segment lost 4 bases and the J segment 7 bases; nucleotides outside the gene matches: 4. Germline V gives CDR1 SQVTM, CDR2 ANQGSEA. The CDR3 loop is CSVGDRVNGELFF. CDR3 DNA: TGCAGCGTTGGGGACAGGGTGAACGGGGAGCTGTTTTTT.

V gene TRBV13 combines with J gene TRBJ1-2; D gene uncertain. Germline CDR1 PRHDT, CDR2 FYEKMQ (reference sequence). The CDR3 contains 15 residues. V lost 5 bases, J lost 4 bases, and 17 bases lay in between. The chain's CDR3 is CASSEGLRVAYGYTF. For the CDR3, the DNA is TGTGCCAGCAGCGAGGGCCTTCGGGTTGCCTATGGCTACACCTTC.

The chain combines TRBV29-1 with TRBJ2-5; either TRBD1 or TRBD2 may fit D (6 bases each). Germline V gene data show CDR1 as SQVTM and CDR2 as ANQGSEA. V shed 7 bases and J shed 4 bases, with 7 bases lying between them. The CDR3 sequence is 10 residues long. The DNA of the CDR3 is TGCAGCGGGGGGGCAGAGACCCAGTACTTC. Protein product: CSGGAETQYF.

As DNA, the CDR3 is TGTGCCCGAGGACAGGGAAACAATGAGCAGTTCTTC. Translated: CARGQGNNEQFF. The chain links TRBV30 to TRBJ2-1, with 8 positions matching TRBD1. Trimming cost V 8 bases and J 5 bases; bases outside gene matches: 5. CDR1 GTSNPN and CDR2 SVGIG come from the germline V gene (reference sequence). The CDR3 totals 12 residues.

The chain has TRBV11-2 and TRBJ2-5; 7 bases are a match to TRBD1. Germline loops: CDR1 SGHAT, CDR2 FQNNGV. The CDR3 loop spans 13 amino acids. The trim removed 5 bases at V and 4 bases at J, leaving 4 bases unmatched. Here the CDR3 reads CASSPDRAETQYF. In DNA form, the CDR3 reads TGTGCCAGCAGCCCAGACAGGGCAGAGACCCAGTACTTC.

This sequence joins TRBV19 and TRBJ1-2; weak D call: TRBD1 (6 bases). Germline V gene lookup returns CDR1 LNHDA and CDR2 SQIVND (reference sequence). The CDR3 length is 13 residues. V was shortened by 5 bases and J by 7 bases, with 14 bases between the two germline ends. The CDR3 sequence: CASSQGKISGYTF. CDR3 in DNA: TGTGCCAGTAGTCAGGGGAAGATAAGTGGCTACACCTTC.

The chain carries TRBV6-5 and TRBJ1-3; the D is unclear. The V gene lost 8 bases and the J gene lost 0 bases, with 11 bases spanning the gap. In germline, CDR1 is MNHEY, CDR2 SVGAGI. The CDR3 totals 14 residues. The CDR3 is CASFGPHSGNTIYF. The CDR3 nucleotides read TGTGCCAGCTTCGGACCCCACTCTGGAAACACCATATATTTT.

For the CDR3, the DNA is TGTGCCAGCAGTTCAATGAAGACAGCAGGCTACACCTTC. Its protein product is CASSSMKTAGYTF. The rearrangement links TRBV27 to TRBJ1-2, with D tentatively TRBD1 (5 bases). Germline V gene sequence: CDR1 MNHEY, CDR2 SMNVEV (reference sequence). The V end lost 4 bases, the J end lost 8 bases, and 14 bases lay between the germline ends. This CDR3 is 13 amino acids long.

This clone turned up a few times. V usage is TRBV7-2 and J usage is TRBJ2-1, with D unresolved. V shed 3 bases and J shed 7 bases, with 19 bases lying between them. CDR3 length: 16 amino acids. Per the germline V gene, CDR1 is SGHTA and CDR2 is FQGNSA. CDR3 in amino acids: CASSFDTLRPENEQFF. Here the CDR3 DNA reads TGTGCCAGCAGCTTCGACACCCTTCGGCCGGAGAATGAGCAGTTCTTC.

J is TRBJ1-6 and V is TRBV7-2; tentative D call: TRBD1 (6 bases). V shed 4 bases and J shed 9 bases, with 13 bases lying between them. This CDR3 spans 14 amino acids. Germline V gene lookup returns CDR1 SGHTA and CDR2 FQGNSA. CDR3: CASSSLGGLSPLHF. The CDR3 DNA follows: TGTGCCAGCAGCTCCTTGGGGGGGCTTTCACCCCTCCACTTT.

The chain employs TRBV2 and TRBJ2-3, with D maybe TRBD2 (7 bases). The CDR3 has 16 residues. In germline, CDR1 is SNHLY, CDR2 FYNNEI. V was pared by 6 bases and J by 2 bases, with 18 bases between. CDR3 DNA: TGTGCCAGCAGCAGGGGACTAAGGGCCTTCACAGATACGCAGTATTTT. Protein product: CASSRGLRAFTDTQYF.

The chain has TRBV6-5 and TRBJ1-5, with TRBD1 identical over 9 bases. The V gene's germline CDR1 is MNHEY and CDR2 SVGAGI. This CDR3 spans 15 amino acids. Trimming cost V 6 bases and J 4 bases; bases outside gene matches: 7. The CDR3 protein is CASRPGQGRNQPQHF. Written as DNA, the CDR3 is TGTGCCAGCAGGCCGGGACAGGGCCGAAATCAGCCCCAGCATTTT.

The genes are TRBV7-9 and TRBJ2-7; TRBD1 aligns across 9 bases. The J segment lost 3 bases and the V segment lost 4 bases, leaving 7 bases of the junction unmatched. Per germline, CDR1 SEHNR and CDR2 FQNEAQ (reference sequence). The CDR3 is 15 residues long. The CDR3 bases are TGTGCCAGCAGCTGGAACAGGGGGCCCGACTACGAGCAGTACTTC. As protein: CASSWNRGPDYEQYF.

This clone was seen only a few times. This chain's CDR3 is CSVELGRSYGYTF. In DNA form, the CDR3 reads TGCAGCGTTGAATTGGGGCGGTCATATGGCTACACCTTC. The chain uses TRBV29-1 and TRBJ1-2; possibly TRBD1 for D (5 bases). The CDR3 runs 13 residues. Per germline, CDR1 SQVTM and CDR2 ANQGSEA. Trimming took off 2 bases at V and 5 bases at J, with 12 bases between the two ends.

The chain is built from TRBV5-1 and TRBJ2-6, with 7 positions matching TRBD1. Germline CDR1 is SGHRS and CDR2 is YFSETQ. The CDR3 covers 18 residues. J gave up 0 bases and V 0 bases, and 6 bases lay outside the gene matches. CDR3 in amino acids: CASSLAPGQFSGANVLTF. Here the CDR3 DNA reads TGCGCCAGCAGCTTGGCCCCGGGACAGTTCTCTGGGGCCAACGTCCTGACTTTC.